This T cell receptor beta chain is from a study of blood T cell repertoires in COVID-19. Across the study: The cDNA or gDNA used as material had been derived from T cells, B-cell-depleted T cells, or PBMCs.

CDR1 and CDR2 from the germline V gene are MGHRA and YSYEKL. The CDR3 covers 16 residues. Germline trimming cut 9 bases from V and 3 bases from J; bases unmatched to any gene: 17. Clones were sequenced by immunoSEQ multiplex PCR, and TCRdb holds only the in-frame ones, with some missing. Of around 140,000 clones listed, over 70% are singletons. Sequenced: peripheral blood. The clonotype originates from a woman in her sixties or seventies with acute or convalescent COVID-19. J is TRBJ2-7 and V is TRBV4-1; 7 positions match TRBD1. CDR3 in amino acids: CASTLGQDTYIYEQYF. CDR3 sequence (DNA): TGCGCCAGTACCCTCGGACAGGACACTTATATCTACGAGCAGTACTTC.